The 25 T cell receptor beta chains reported below all come from one sample, sequenced in a study of blood T cell repertoires in COVID-19. Generated by immunoSEQ multiplex PCR, the TCRdb table keeps only in-frame clones and is missing some. Of tens of thousands of clones listed, around 90% were seen once; the top ten hold around 10%. The sample comprised peripheral blood. The receptors come from a woman of 80 years or more with active COVID-19.

This chain links TRBV28 with TRBJ1-1, with TRBD1 identical over 7 bases. From germline, CDR1 is MDHEN and CDR2 SYDVKM. The length of the CDR3 is 13 residues. Trimming removed 3 bases from V and 7 bases from J; junction bases left unmatched: 5. This chain's CDR3 is CASSLRGQSEAFF. CDR3 nucleotide sequence: TGTGCCAGCAGTTTGCGGGGACAGAGTGAAGCTTTCTTT. Combining the CDR3 with reference TRBV28 and TRBJ1-1 gives the whole variable domain DVKVTQSSRYLVKRTGEKVFLECVQDMDHENMFWYRQDPGLGLRLIYFSYDVKMKEKGDIPEGYSVSREKKERFSLILESASTNQTSMYLCASSLRGQSEAFFGQGTRLTVV.

This clone is labeled medium-sized (0.01 to 0.1%). J is TRBJ1-5 and V is TRBV5-1; no clear D. The ends were cut back, 2 bases at V and 2 bases at J, with 17 bases in the middle. The CDR3 has 17 residues. The V gene's germline CDR1 is SGHRS and CDR2 YFSETQ. Here the CDR3 reads CASSFFPSEAGNQPQHF. For the CDR3, the DNA is TGCGCCAGCAGCTTTTTTCCCAGCGAGGCGGGCAATCAGCCCCAGCATTTT.

The rearrangement uses TRBV4-1 and TRBJ2-3; TRBD2 agrees at 13 bases. There are 18 residues in the CDR3. Germline V lookup: CDR1 MGHRA, CDR2 YSYEKL. The V segment lost 8 bases and the J segment 2 bases; nucleotides outside the gene matches: 13. In DNA, the CDR3 is TGCGCCAGCGGGGGGAAGGGGGGACTAGCGGGGCCCACAGATACGCAGTATTTT. Its protein product is CASGGKGGLAGPTDTQYF.

This rearrangement joins TRBV27 to TRBJ1-1; D is uncertain. The CDR3 runs 14 residues. Germline V CDR1 and CDR2: MNHEY, SMNVEV (reference sequence). The V end was cut by 0 bases, the J end by 9 bases, with 14 bases between. This CDR3 reads CASSLSNPPWQAFF. The CDR3 DNA reads as TGTGCCAGCAGTTTATCCAACCCCCCATGGCAAGCTTTCTTT.

The chain carries TRBV5-4 and TRBJ2-5; 7 bases match TRBD2. The J segment lost 2 bases and the V segment lost 2 bases, leaving 6 bases of the junction unmatched. The V gene's germline CDR1 is SGHNT and CDR2 YYREEE (reference sequence). The CDR3 is 15 residues long. The CDR3 DNA is TGTGCCAGCAGCTTACCTCAGGGACTACAAGAGACCCAGTACTTC. Encoded protein: CASSLPQGLQETQYF.

This clone showed up just a few times. V usage is TRBV11-2 and J usage is TRBJ2-2; TRBD2 matches 13 bases. The CDR3 covers 16 residues. The J segment lost 6 bases and the V segment lost 5 bases, leaving 6 bases of the junction unmatched. Germline values: CDR1 SGHAT, CDR2 FQNNGV. In DNA form, the CDR3 reads TGTGCCAGCAGCCTCAGACTAGCGGGGGGCGCCGGGGAGCTGTTTTTT. Protein sequence: CASSLRLAGGAGELFF.

The rearrangement joins TRBV10-3 to TRBJ1-5; 10 bases are a match to TRBD1. V was pared by 8 bases and J by 5 bases, with 6 bases of the junction left unmatched. The CDR3 totals 14 residues. Germline V lookup: CDR1 ENHRY, CDR2 SYGVKD. CDR3 in DNA: TGTGCCATCTCAGGGACAGGGGAGGATCAGCCCCAGCATTTT. This codes for CAISGTGEDQPQHF.

CDR3 sequence: CASSYRSGGGNQPQHF. CDR3 nucleotide sequence: TGTGCCAGCAGTTACAGGTCCGGCGGGGGTAATCAGCCCCAGCATTTT. The chain combines TRBV6-2 or TRBV6-3 with TRBJ1-5; the D gene is possibly TRBD1 (5 bases). This CDR3 is built from 16 residues. From germline, CDR1 is MNHEY and CDR2 SVGEGT. V was shortened by 2 bases and J by 4 bases, with 15 bases between the two germline ends.

CDR3 residues: CASSPLGRENYGYTF. The CDR3 nucleotides read TGTGCCAGCAGCCCCCTGGGCAGGGAAAACTATGGCTACACCTTC. This sequence joins TRBV5-6 and TRBJ1-2, with D maybe TRBD1 (5 bases). CDR1 is SGHDT, CDR2 YYEEEE, per germline. V dropped 4 bases and J dropped 2 bases, with 15 bases sitting between them. The CDR3 is 15 residues long.

This chain uses TRBV29-1 with TRBJ1-1, with D possibly being TRBD1 (6 bases). Germline CDR1 reads SQVTM; CDR2 reads ANQGSEA. The CDR3 totals 13 residues. Deletions cut 6 bases from V and 0 bases from J, with 11 bases between. CDR3: CSVYRELNTEAFF. CDR3 nucleotide sequence: TGCAGCGTATACAGGGAGCTGAACACTGAAGCTTTCTTT.

The V and J genes are TRBV5-8 and TRBJ1-4, with a possible D match to TRBD1 (6 bases). Trimming left V 4 bases short and J 0 bases short, with 10 bases between. Germline V gene lookup returns CDR1 SGHTS and CDR2 YDEGEE. CDR3 length equals 15 residues. The CDR3 protein is CASSPRTATNEKLFF. For the CDR3, the DNA is TGTGCCAGCAGCCCACGGACAGCAACTAATGAAAAACTGTTTTTT. The whole variable domain, remainder taken from reference TRBV5-8 and TRBJ1-4, is EAGVTQSPTHLIKTRGQQATLRCSPISGHTSVYWYQQALGLGLQFLLWYDEGEERNRGNFPPRFSGRQFPNYSSELNVNALELEDSALYLCASSPRTATNEKLFFGSGTQLSVL.

The sample holds one count of this clone. The rearrangement joins TRBV6-6 to TRBJ1-2, with TRBD1 matching 7 bases. CDR3 length: 12 residues. J was trimmed by 8 bases and V by 5 bases; bases with no gene match: 5. Germline-derived CDR1 and CDR2 are MNHNY and SVGAGI (reference sequence). This CDR3 reads CASSIRGDGYTF. The CDR3 region has the DNA TGTGCCAGCAGTATCAGGGGGGACGGCTACACCTTC.

This chain uses TRBV28 with TRBJ2-4; 8 positions agree with TRBD1. CDR1 and CDR2 from the germline V gene are MDHEN and SYDVKM. This CDR3 spans 17 amino acids. Trimming removed 1 base from V and 0 bases from J; junction bases left unmatched: 5. CDR3 coding DNA: TGTGCCAGCAGTTTATTAACAGGGGGTATAGCCAAAAACATTCAGTACTTC. Protein product: CASSLLTGGIAKNIQYF.

The sample holds a few counts of this clone. This chain connects TRBV4-3 to TRBJ1-1; possibly TRBD1 for D (5 bases). The germline V gene has CDR1 LGHNA and CDR2 YSLEER. The CDR3 is 14 residues long. The V gene lost 1 base and the J gene lost 3 bases, with 9 bases spanning the gap. The CDR3 nucleotides are TGCGCCAGCAGCCAAGGGGGGGTGGACACTGAAGCTTTCTTT. As protein: CASSQGGVDTEAFF.

The rearrangement links TRBV28 to TRBJ2-7, with 11 bases matching TRBD2. V lost 6 bases to trimming and J lost 2 bases; unmatched junction nucleotides: 6. The CDR3 is 15 residues long. Germline V lookup: CDR1 MDHEN, CDR2 SYDVKM. The CDR3 protein is CASRTIAGGPYEQYF. For the CDR3, the DNA is TGTGCCAGCAGAACCATAGCGGGGGGGCCCTACGAGCAGTACTTC.

The chain links TRBV29-1 to TRBJ2-3; D is uncertain. Germline-derived CDR1 and CDR2 are SQVTM and ANQGSEA. The ends were cut back, 5 bases at V and 0 bases at J, with 9 bases in the middle. The CDR3 sequence is 13 residues long. The DNA for the CDR3 is TGCAGCGTTCGAGGCCCAAGCACAGATACGCAGTATTTT. It codes for CSVRGPSTDTQYF.

The gene calls are TRBV7-9 and TRBJ1-1, with 8 bases that match TRBD1. The germline CDR1 and CDR2 sequences are SEHNR and FQNEAQ (reference sequence). The V gene end was trimmed by 5 bases and the J gene end by 4 bases; junction bases not matched to a gene: 6. The CDR3 runs to 14 residues. In DNA, the CDR3 is TGTGCCAGCAGCCTCTTCGGACAGGGCACTGAAGCTTTCTTT. Its protein is CASSLFGQGTEAFF.

The genes are TRBV19 and TRBJ2-7, with 8 bases aligning to TRBD1. Trimming took 3 bases from V and 5 from J; bases not matched to a gene: 6. The germline gives CDR1 LNHDA, CDR2 SQIVND (reference sequence). CDR3 length equals 14 residues. Here the CDR3 reads CASSISGGPNEQYF. The CDR3 bases are TGTGCCAGTAGTATTTCAGGGGGCCCCAACGAGCAGTACTTC.

The chain carries TRBV4-1 and TRBJ2-5; 9 nucleotides align to TRBD2. The V gene's germline CDR1 is MGHRA and CDR2 YSYEKL. CDR3 length: 16 amino acids. J was trimmed by 3 bases and V by 5 bases; bases with no gene match: 10. In DNA form, the CDR3 reads TGCGCCAGCAGCAGGCTCCAGCGGGGGGCCGAAGAGACCCAGTACTTC. Its protein is CASSRLQRGAEETQYF.

This chain links TRBV5-4 with TRBJ2-7; 10 positions agree with TRBD1. The J segment lost 6 bases and the V segment lost 4 bases, leaving 7 bases of the junction unmatched. This CDR3 has 14 residues. Looked up from germline, CDR1 is SGHNT and CDR2 is YYREEE (reference sequence). CDR3 loop: CASSRGGTGVEQYF. The CDR3 DNA sequence: TGTGCCAGCAGCAGGGGCGGGACAGGGGTCGAGCAGTACTTC.

This clone is deemed medium-sized. V and J are TRBV19 and TRBJ1-5, with unresolved D. V shed 5 bases and J shed 7 bases, with 15 bases lying between them. This CDR3 contains 14 residues. Germline values: CDR1 LNHDA, CDR2 SQIVND (reference sequence). For the CDR3, the DNA is TGTGCCAGTAGTCGGGGAACAGATCCGCAGCCCCAGCATTTT. Encoded protein: CASSRGTDPQPQHF.

This chain links TRBV11-2 with TRBJ2-3, with 8 bases matching TRBD1. Germline V gene sequence: CDR1 SGHAT, CDR2 FQNNGV. The length of the CDR3 is 16 residues. After removal of 5 bases from V and 2 bases from J, the junction contained 9 bases not matched to a gene. CDR3 sequence reads: CASSPTGTGYTDTQYF. The CDR3, as DNA: TGTGCCAGCAGCCCGACCGGGACAGGCTACACAGATACGCAGTATTTT.

The gene calls are TRBV7-3 and TRBJ2-3, with 13 bases identical to TRBD2. The V gene end was trimmed by 3 bases and the J gene end by 3 bases; junction bases not matched to a gene: 3. The germline CDR1 and CDR2 sequences are SGHTA and FQGTGA. The CDR3 is 16 amino acids. In DNA form, the CDR3 reads TGTGCCAGCAGCTTGACTAGCGGGGGGTTGACAGATACGCAGTATTTT. It yields the protein CASSLTSGGLTDTQYF.

This CDR3 is CASSPFLQGAGGANVLTF. CDR3 DNA: TGTGCCAGCTCACCATTTTTGCAGGGGGCCGGTGGGGCCAACGTCCTGACTTTC. The chain combines TRBV18 with TRBJ2-6, with 8 positions matching TRBD1. Unmatched junction bases numbered 9, after V lost 2 bases and J lost 3 bases. In germline, CDR1 is KGHSH, CDR2 LQKENI. The CDR3 extends over 18 amino acids. The full variable domain, rest sourced from reference TRBV18 and TRBJ2-6, is NAGVMQNPRHLVRRRGQEARLRCSPMKGHSHVYWYRQLPEEGLKFMVYLQKENIIDESGMPKERFSAEFPKEGPSILRIQQVVRGDSAAYFCASSPFLQGAGGANVLTFGAGSRLTVL.

The V and J genes are TRBV6-2 or TRBV6-3 and TRBJ1-1, with 7 bases fitting TRBD1. After removal of 6 bases from V and 8 bases from J, the junction contained 18 bases not matched to a gene. Germline loops: CDR1 MNHEY, CDR2 SVGEGT. CDR3 length: 16 amino acids. The CDR3 nucleotides are TGTGCCAGCAGCTCCCACTCGACAGGGATGGCCACCGAAGCTTTCTTT. Protein: CASSSHSTGMATEAFF.